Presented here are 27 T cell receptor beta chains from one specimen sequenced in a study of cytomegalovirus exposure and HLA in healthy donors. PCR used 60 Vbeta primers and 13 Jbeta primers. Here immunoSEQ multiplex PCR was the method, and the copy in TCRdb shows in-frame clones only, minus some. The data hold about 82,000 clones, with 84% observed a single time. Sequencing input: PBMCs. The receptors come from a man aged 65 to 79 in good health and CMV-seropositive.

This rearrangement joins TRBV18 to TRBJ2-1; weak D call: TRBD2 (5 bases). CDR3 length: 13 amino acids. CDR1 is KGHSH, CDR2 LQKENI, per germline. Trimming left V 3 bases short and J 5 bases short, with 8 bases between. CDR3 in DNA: TGTGCCAGCTCACCCTTGCGGGACAATGAGCAGTTCTTC. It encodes CASSPLRDNEQFF. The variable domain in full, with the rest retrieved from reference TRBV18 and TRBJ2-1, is NAGVMQNPRHLVRRRGQEARLRCSPMKGHSHVYWYRQLPEEGLKFMVYLQKENIIDESGMPKERFSAEFPKEGPSILRIQQVVRGDSAAYFCASSPLRDNEQFFGPGTRLTVL.

In DNA, the CDR3 is TGTGCCAGCAGCTTAGCGGGACCCGCCTACAATGAGCAGTTCTTC. Its translation: CASSLAGPAYNEQFF. The rearrangement uses TRBV5-6 and TRBJ2-1, with 7 bases matching TRBD2. The CDR3 has 15 residues. In germline, CDR1 is SGHDT, CDR2 YYEEEE. V lost 2 bases, J lost 2 bases, and 4 bases stayed unmatched. The full variable domain, in which reference TRBV5-6 and TRBJ2-1 provide the parts outside the CDR3, is DAGVTQSPTHLIKTRGQQVTLRCSPKSGHDTVSWYQQALGQGPQFIFQYYEEEERQRGNFPDRFSGHQFPNYSSELNVNALLLGDSALYLCASSLAGPAYNEQFFGPGTRLTVL.

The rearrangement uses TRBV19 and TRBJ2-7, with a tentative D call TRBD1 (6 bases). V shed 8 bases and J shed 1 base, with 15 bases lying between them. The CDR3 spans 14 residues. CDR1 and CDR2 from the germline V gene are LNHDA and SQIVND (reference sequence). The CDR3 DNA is TGTGCCAGTCAATCCGGTCAGGGGTCCTACGAGCAGTACTTC. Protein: CASQSGQGSYEQYF. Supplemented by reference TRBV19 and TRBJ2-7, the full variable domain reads DGGITQSPKYLFRKEGQNVTLSCEQNLNHDAMYWYRQDPGQGLRLIYYSQIVNDFQKGDIAEGYSVSREKKESFPLTVTSAQKNPTAFYLCASQSGQGSYEQYFGPGTRLTVT.

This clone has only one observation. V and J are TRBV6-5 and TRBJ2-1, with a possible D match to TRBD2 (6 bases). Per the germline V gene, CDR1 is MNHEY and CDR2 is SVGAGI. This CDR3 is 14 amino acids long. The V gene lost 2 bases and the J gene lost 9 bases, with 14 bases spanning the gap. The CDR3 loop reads CASSYPGARREQFF. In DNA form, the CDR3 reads TGTGCCAGCAGTTACCCGGGAGCGCGTCGTGAGCAGTTCTTC.

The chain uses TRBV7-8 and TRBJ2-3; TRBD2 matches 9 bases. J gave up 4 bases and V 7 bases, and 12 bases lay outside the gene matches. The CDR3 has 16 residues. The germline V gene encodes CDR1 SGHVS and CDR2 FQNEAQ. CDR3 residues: CASTETSGRVSDTQYF. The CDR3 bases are TGTGCCAGCACCGAAACTAGCGGGCGCGTGTCAGATACGCAGTATTTT.

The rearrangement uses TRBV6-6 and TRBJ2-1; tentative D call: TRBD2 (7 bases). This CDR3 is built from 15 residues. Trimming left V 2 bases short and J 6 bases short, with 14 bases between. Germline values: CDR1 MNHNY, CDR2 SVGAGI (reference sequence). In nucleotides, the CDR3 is TGTGCCAGCAGTTACCCCGAAGGGGGGGCCAATGAGCAGTTCTTC. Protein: CASSYPEGGANEQFF.

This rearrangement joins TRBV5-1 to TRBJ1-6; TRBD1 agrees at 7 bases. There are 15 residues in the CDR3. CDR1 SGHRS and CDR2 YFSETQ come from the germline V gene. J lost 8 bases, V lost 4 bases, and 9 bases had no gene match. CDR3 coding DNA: TGCGCCAGCAGCCTTATAACAGGGGTTTATTCACCCCTCCACTTT. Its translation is CASSLITGVYSPLHF.

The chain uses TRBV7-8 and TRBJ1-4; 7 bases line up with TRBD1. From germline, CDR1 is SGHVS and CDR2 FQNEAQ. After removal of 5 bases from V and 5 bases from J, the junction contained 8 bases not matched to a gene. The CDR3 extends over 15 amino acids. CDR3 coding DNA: TGTGCCAGCAGCCTAGAGGGGGCGGGGAATGAAAAACTGTTTTTT. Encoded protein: CASSLEGAGNEKLFF.

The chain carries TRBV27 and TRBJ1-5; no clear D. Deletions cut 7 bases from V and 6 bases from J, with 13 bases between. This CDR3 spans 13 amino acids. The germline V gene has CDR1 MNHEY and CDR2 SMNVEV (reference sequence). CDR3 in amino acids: CASMRRGIQPQHF. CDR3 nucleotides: TGTGCCAGCATGCGAAGAGGGATTCAGCCCCAGCATTTT.

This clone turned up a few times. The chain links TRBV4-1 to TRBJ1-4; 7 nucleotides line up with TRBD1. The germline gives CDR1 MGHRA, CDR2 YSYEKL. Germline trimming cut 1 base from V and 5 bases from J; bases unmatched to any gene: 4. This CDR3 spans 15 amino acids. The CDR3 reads CASSQGSGGNEKLFF. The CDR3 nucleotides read TGCGCCAGCAGCCAAGGGTCAGGGGGGAATGAAAAACTGTTTTTT.

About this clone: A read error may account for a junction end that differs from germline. The CDR3 DNA is TGTGCTAGCAGCCAGGGTATTCCCAATGAGCAGTTCTTC. Protein product: CASSQGIPNEQFF. This rearrangement joins TRBV7-7 to TRBJ2-1, with D perhaps matching TRBD1 (5 bases). The length of the CDR3 is 13 residues. CDR1 and CDR2 (germline): SSHAT, FNYEAQ (reference sequence).

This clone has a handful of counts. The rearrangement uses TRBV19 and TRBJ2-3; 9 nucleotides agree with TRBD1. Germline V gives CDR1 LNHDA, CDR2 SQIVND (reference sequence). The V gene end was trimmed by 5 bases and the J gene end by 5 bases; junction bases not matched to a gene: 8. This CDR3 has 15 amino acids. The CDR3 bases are TGTGCCAGTAGTGTACAGGGGGCGTTGGGAGATACGCAGTATTTT. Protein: CASSVQGALGDTQYF.

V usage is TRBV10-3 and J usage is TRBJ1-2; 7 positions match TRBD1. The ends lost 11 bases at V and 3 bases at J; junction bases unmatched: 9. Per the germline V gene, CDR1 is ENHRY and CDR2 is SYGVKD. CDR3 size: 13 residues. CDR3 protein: CASQDRSDYGYTF. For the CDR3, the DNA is TGTGCCTCTCAGGACAGGTCCGACTATGGCTACACCTTC.

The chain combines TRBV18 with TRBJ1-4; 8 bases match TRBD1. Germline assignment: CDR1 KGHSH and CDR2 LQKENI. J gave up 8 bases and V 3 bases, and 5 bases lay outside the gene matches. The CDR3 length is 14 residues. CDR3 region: CASSPGTGGEKLFF. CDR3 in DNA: TGTGCCAGCTCACCGGGGACAGGCGGCGAAAAACTGTTTTTT.

CDR3 protein: CASSQAGGTVTQYF. The DNA for the CDR3 is TGCGCCAGCAGCCAAGCAGGGGGGACAGTGACCCAGTACTTC. The chain is built from TRBV4-1 and TRBJ2-5; possibly TRBD1 for D (7 bases). Per germline, CDR1 MGHRA and CDR2 YSYEKL. The CDR3 is 14 residues long. V gave up 1 base and J gave up 7 bases, with 13 bases separating them.

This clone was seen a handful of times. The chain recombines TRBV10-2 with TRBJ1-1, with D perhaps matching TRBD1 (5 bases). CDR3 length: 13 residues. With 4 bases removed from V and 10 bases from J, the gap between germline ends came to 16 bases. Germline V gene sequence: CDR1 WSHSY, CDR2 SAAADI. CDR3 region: CASSGGGVDRAFF. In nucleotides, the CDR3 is TGCGCCAGCAGTGGCGGGGGTGTTGATCGAGCTTTCTTT.

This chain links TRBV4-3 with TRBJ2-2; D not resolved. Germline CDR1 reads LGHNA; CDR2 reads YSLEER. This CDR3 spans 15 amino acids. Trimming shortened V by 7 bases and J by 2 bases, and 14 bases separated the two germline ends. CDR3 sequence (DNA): TGCGCCAGCAATCCACCACAGCAAAACACCGGGGAGCTGTTTTTT. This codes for CASNPPQQNTGELFF.

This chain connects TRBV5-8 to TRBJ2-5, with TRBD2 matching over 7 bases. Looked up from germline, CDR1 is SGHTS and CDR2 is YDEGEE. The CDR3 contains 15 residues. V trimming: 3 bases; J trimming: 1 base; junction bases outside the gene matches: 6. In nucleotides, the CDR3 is TGTGCCAGCAGCTCGGGAGGCAGGGTCCAAGAGACCCAGTACTTC. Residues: CASSSGGRVQETQYF.

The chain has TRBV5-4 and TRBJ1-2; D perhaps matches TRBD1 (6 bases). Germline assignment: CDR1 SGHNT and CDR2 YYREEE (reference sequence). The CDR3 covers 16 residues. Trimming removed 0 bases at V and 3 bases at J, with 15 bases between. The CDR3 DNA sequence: TGTGCCAGCAGCTTGGAGTGGGGGGGCGGGGACTATGGCTACACCTTC. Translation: CASSLEWGGGDYGYTF.

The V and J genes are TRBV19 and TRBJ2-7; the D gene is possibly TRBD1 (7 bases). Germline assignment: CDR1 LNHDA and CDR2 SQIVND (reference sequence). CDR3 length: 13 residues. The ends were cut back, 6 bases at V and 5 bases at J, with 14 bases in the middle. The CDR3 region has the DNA TGTGCCAGTAGGCCAGGGGGGTCCCACGAGCAGTACTTC. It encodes CASRPGGSHEQYF.

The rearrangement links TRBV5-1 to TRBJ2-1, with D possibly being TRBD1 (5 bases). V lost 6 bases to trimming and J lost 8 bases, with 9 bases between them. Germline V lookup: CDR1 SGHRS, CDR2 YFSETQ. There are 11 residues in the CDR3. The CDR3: CASTGNYEQFF. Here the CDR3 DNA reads TGCGCCAGCACAGGGAACTATGAGCAGTTCTTC.

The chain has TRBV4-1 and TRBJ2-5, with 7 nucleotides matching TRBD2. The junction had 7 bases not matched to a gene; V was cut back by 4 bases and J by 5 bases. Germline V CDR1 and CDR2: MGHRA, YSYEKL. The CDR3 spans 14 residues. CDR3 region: CASSLGLGGETQYF. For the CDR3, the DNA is TGCGCCAGCAGCCTCGGTCTGGGGGGGGAGACCCAGTACTTC.

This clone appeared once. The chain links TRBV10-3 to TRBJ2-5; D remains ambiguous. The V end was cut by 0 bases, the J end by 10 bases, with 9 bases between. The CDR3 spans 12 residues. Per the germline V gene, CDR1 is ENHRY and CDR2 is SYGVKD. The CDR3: CAISESNEHQYF. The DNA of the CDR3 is TGTGCCATCAGTGAGTCGAATGAGCACCAGTACTTC.

The chain's CDR3 is CASNQQGSNYGYTF. CDR3 sequence (DNA): TGCGCCAGCAACCAACAGGGGTCTAACTATGGCTACACCTTC. The V gene is TRBV5-1, the J gene TRBJ1-2; 7 bases agree with TRBD1. The CDR3 runs 14 residues. V was clipped by 6 bases and J by 0 bases; unmatched bases: 5. Germline CDR1 and CDR2: SGHRS and YFSETQ.

CDR3 sequence (DNA): TGTGCCAGCAGCTTGGCAGGGGGAGTCTCTGGAAACACCATATATTTT. Amino acids: CASSLAGGVSGNTIYF. The V and J genes are TRBV5-4 and TRBJ1-3, with 7 bases that match TRBD1. The junction had 3 bases not matched to a gene; V was cut back by 0 bases and J by 0 bases. The CDR3 spans 16 residues. The germline gives CDR1 SGHNT, CDR2 YYREEE (reference sequence). The full variable domain, in which reference TRBV5-4 and TRBJ1-3 provide the parts outside the CDR3, is ETGVTQSPTHLIKTRGQQVTLRCSSQSGHNTVSWYQQALGQGPQFIFQYYREEENGRGNFPPRFSGLQFPNYSSELNVNALELDDSALYLCASSLAGGVSGNTIYFGEGSWLTVV.

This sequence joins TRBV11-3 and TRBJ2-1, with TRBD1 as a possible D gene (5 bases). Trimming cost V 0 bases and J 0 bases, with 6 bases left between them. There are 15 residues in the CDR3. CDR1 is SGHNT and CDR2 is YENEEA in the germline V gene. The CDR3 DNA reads TGTGCCAGCAGCTTAGATACAGGCTCCTACAATGAGCAGTTCTTC. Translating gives CASSLDTGSYNEQFF.

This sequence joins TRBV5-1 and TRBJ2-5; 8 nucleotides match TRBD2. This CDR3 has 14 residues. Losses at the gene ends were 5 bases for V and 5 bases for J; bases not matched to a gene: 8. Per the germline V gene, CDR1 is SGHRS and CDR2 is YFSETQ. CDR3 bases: TGCGCCAGCAGTCCCGGGGGGGGTCGGGAGACCCAGTACTTC. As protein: CASSPGGGRETQYF.